This T cell receptor (beta chain) appears in the sequencing data of a study of radiotherapy plus CTLA-4 blockade in lung cancer. Study as a whole: Objective responses were seen in 15% to 20% of patients, disease control in approximately 30%. General study results and limits: Radiotherapy plus ipilimumab was followed by expansion in blood of tumor-derived TCR clones.

Germline lookup yields CDR1 MDHEN and CDR2 SYDVKM. V lost 1 base, J lost 6 bases, and 1 base stayed unmatched. CDR3 length equals 13 residues. The study gave focal radiation plus ipilimumab CTLA-4 blockade to patients with chemo-refractory metastatic non-small-cell lung cancer. Turning to this clone: What it binds is not known.

The data were produced by immunoSEQ multiplex PCR, yet TCRdb's version contains in-frame clones alone and is incomplete. The sample shows approximately 47,000 clones, approximately 85% of them seen only once. The sequence was collected from a human donor with non-small cell lung cancer who had stable disease on radiotherapy plus ipilimumab. The chain carries TRBV28 and TRBJ1-2, with 8 bases lining up with TRBD1. The source material was peripheral blood, sampled from a patient treated with radiotherapy plus ipilimumab. CDR3 coding DNA: TGTGCCAGCAGTTTATCAGGGGGCGATGGCTACACCTTC. This encodes CASSLSGGDGYTF.